Listed below are T cell receptor beta chains from one sample, sequenced in a study of CXCR3-negative and CXCR3-positive naive CD8 T cells. TCRdb re-called the 5' RACE reads; every CDR3 protein appears as one record, without DNA. The sample data list tens of thousands of distinct CDR3 sequences. Sequencing input: memory CD8+ T cells from blood. Receptors were obtained from a human donor in good health. Some clones in this sample may be carry-over from other donors' samples. Each CDR3 is given with its conserved first and last residue.

v_gene	j_gene	CDR3aa
TRBV20-1	TRBJ2-2	CSTKGRREFETGELFF
TRBV4-3	TRBJ2-6	CASSQTGASGANVLTF
TRBV29-1	TRBJ1-1	CSVAGLVEAFF
TRBV20-1	TRBJ2-5	CSASWGEETQYF
TRBV6-2/TRBV6-3	TRBJ2-7	CASSLEPGTARYEQYF
TRBV6-2/TRBV6-3	TRBJ1-1	CATEKGFDAFF
TRBV29-1	TRBJ2-7	CSVNAGYEQYF
TRBV29-1	TRBJ2-7	CSVVQGAYEQYF
TRBV7-9	TRBJ2-2	CASSSTLSGGAPGELFF
TRBV18	TRBJ2-1	CASSPPGYEQFF
TRBV29-1	TRBJ2-3	CSVEINLSTDTQYF